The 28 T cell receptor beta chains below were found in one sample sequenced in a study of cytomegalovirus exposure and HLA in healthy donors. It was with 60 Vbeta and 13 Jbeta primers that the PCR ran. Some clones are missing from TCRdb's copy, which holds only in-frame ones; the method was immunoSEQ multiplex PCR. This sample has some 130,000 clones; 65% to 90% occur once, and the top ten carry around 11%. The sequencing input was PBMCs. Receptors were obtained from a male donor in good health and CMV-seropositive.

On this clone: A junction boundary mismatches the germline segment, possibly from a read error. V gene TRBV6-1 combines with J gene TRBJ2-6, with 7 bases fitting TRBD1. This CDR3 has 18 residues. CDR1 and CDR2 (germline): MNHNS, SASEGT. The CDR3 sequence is CASSAGTDTYSGANGLTF. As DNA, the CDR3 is TGTGCCAGCAGTGCGGGGACAGATACTTACTCTGGGGCCAACGGCCTGACTTTC.

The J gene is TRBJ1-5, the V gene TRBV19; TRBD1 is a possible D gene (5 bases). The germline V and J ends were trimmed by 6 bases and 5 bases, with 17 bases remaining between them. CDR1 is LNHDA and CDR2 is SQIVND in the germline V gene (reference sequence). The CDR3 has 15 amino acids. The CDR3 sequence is CASSNGSGRDQPQHF. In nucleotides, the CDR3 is TGTGCCAGTAGCAATGGTTCAGGGCGTGATCAGCCCCAGCATTTT.

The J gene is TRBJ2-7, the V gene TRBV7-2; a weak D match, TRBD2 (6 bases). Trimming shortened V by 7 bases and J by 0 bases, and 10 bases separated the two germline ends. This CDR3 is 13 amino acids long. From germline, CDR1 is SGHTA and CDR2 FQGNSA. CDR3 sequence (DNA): TGTGCCAGCACTGGGGAGGCCTCCTACGAGCAGTACTTC. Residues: CASTGEASYEQYF.

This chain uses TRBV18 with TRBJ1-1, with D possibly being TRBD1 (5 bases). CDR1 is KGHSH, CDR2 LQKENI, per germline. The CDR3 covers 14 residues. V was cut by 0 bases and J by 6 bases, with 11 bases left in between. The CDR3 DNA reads TGTGCCAGCTCACCACCGGTCAGGGCGTCTGAAGCTTTCTTT. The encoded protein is CASSPPVRASEAFF.

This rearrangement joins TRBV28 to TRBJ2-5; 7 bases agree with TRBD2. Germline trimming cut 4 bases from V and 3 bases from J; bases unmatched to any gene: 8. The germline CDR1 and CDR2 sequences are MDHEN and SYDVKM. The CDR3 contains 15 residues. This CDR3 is CASSSAGEGKETQYF. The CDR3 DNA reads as TGTGCCAGCAGTTCGGCCGGGGAGGGTAAAGAGACCCAGTACTTC.

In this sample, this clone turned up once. CDR3 nucleotides: TGCAGCTCCGTGGGGGGGAGGCTAGAGACCCAGTACTTC. It is translated as CSSVGGRLETQYF. The rearrangement joins TRBV29-1 to TRBJ2-5; 7 nucleotides line up with TRBD2. The CDR3 is made up of 13 amino acids. Trimming cost V 8 bases and J 4 bases; bases outside gene matches: 10. The V gene's germline CDR1 is SQVTM and CDR2 ANQGSEA.

The CDR3: CASSPRVSSYEQYF. The CDR3 DNA follows: TGCGCCAGCAGCCCCCGGGTTTCTTCCTACGAGCAGTACTTC. The V and J genes are TRBV5-1 and TRBJ2-7; no reliable D call. Germline values: CDR1 SGHRS, CDR2 YFSETQ. V shed 4 bases and J shed 1 base, with 12 bases lying between them. This CDR3 is built from 14 residues.

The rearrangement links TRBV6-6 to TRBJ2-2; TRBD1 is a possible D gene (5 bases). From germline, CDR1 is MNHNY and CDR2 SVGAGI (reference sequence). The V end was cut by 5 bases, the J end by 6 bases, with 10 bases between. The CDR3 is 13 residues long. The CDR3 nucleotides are TGTGCCAGCAGTGGGGCAGGGCCCGGGGAGCTGTTTTTT. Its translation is CASSGAGPGELFF.

CDR3 DNA: TGTGCCAGCCGATACGGGACTAGCGGGAGTGGCGAGCAGTTCTTC. Its protein product is CASRYGTSGSGEQFF. The chain couples TRBV2 to TRBJ2-1; 14 bases align to TRBD2. V shed 8 bases, J shed 10 bases, and the junction held 10 bases outside the gene matches. The CDR3 is 15 residues long. The germline gives CDR1 SNHLY, CDR2 FYNNEI.

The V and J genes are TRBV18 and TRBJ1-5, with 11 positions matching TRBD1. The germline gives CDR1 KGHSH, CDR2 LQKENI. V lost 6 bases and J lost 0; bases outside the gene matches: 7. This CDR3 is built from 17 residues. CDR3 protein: CASSRTGGAFSNQPQHF. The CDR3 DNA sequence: TGTGCCAGCTCGCGGACAGGGGGCGCTTTTAGCAATCAGCCCCAGCATTTT.

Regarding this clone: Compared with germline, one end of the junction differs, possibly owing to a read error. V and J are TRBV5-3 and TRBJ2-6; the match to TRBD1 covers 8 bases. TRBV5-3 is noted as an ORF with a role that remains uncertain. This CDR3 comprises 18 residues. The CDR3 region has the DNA TGTGCCAGAAGCTTGGGGGGACAGGTGGGCCCCGGGGCCAACGGCCTGACTTTC. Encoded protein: CARSLGGQVGPGANGLTF.

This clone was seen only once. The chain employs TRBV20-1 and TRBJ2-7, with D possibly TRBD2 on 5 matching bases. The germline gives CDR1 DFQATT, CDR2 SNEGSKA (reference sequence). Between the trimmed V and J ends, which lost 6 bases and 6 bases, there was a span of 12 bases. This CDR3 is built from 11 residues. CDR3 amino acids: CSAPRGSEQYF. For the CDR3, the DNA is TGCAGTGCCCCGAGAGGGTCCGAGCAGTACTTC.

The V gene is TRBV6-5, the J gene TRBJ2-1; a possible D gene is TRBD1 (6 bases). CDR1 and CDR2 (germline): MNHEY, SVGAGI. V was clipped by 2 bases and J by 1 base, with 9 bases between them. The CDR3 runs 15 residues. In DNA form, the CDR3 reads TGTGCCAGCAGTTACAAGACAGGTTCCTACAATGAGCAGTTCTTC. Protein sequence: CASSYKTGSYNEQFF.

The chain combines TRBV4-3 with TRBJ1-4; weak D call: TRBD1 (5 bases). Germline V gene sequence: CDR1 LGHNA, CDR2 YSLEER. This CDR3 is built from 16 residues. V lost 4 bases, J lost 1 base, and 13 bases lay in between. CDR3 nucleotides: TGCGCCAGCAGCCGGGGCAGTCTGATAACTAATGAAAAACTGTTTTTT. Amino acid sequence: CASSRGSLITNEKLFF.

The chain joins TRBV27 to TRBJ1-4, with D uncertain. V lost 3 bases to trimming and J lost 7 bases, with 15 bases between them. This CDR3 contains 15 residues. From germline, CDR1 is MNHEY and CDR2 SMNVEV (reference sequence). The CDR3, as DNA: TGTGCCAGCAGTTTTCTACAGCGCCGGGGTGAAAAACTGTTTTTT. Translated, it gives CASSFLQRRGEKLFF. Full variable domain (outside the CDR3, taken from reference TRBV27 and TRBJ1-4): EAQVTQNPRYLITVTGKKLTVTCSQNMNHEYMSWYRQDPGLGLRQIYYSMNVEVTDKGDVPEGYKVSRKEKRNFPLILESPSPNQTSLYFCASSFLQRRGEKLFFGSGTQLSVL.

The CDR3 region is CASSVGGESFRNEQFF. CDR3 sequence (DNA): TGTGCCAGCAGCGTAGGGGGGGAATCCTTTAGGAATGAGCAGTTCTTC. The genes are TRBV9 and TRBJ2-1; D possibly corresponds to TRBD2 (6 bases). Germline V CDR1 and CDR2: SGDLS, YYNGEE. With 0 bases removed from V and 7 bases from J, the gap between germline ends came to 17 bases. The CDR3 consists of 16 residues.

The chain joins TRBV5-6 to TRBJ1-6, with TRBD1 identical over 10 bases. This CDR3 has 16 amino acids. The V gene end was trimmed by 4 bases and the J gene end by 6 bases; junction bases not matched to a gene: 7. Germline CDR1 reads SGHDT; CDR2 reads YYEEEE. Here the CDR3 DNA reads TGTGCCAGCAGCCCCGGGACAGGGGCTCCTAATTCACCCCTCCACTTT. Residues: CASSPGTGAPNSPLHF.

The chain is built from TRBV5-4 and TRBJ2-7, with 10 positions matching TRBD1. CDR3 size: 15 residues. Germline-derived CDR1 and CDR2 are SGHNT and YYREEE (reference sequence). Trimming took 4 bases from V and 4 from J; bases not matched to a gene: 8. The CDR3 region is CASSTNPGQGYEQYF. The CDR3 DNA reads TGTGCCAGCAGCACTAATCCGGGACAGGGGTACGAGCAGTACTTC. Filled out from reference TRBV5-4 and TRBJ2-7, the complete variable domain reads ETGVTQSPTHLIKTRGQQVTLRCSSQSGHNTVSWYQQALGQGPQFIFQYYREEENGRGNFPPRFSGLQFPNYSSELNVNALELDDSALYLCASSTNPGQGYEQYFGPGTRLTVT.

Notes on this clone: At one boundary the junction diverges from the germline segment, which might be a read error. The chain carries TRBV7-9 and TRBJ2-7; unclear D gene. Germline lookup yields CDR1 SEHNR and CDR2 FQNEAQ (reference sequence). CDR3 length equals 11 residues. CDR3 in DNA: TGTTCCAGCACCCTCCTCGACGAGCAGTACTTC. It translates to CSSTLLDEQYF. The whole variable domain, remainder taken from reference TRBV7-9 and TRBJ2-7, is DTGVSQNPRHKITKRGQNVTFRCDPISEHNRLYWYRQTLGQGPEFLTYFQNEAQLEKSRLLSDRFSAERPKGSFSTLEIQRTEQGDSAMYLCSSTLLDEQYFGPGTRLTVT.

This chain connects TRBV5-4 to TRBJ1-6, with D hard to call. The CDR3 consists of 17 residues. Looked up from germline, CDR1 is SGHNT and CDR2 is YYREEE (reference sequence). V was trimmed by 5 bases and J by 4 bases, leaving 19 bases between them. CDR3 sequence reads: CASSPTRASGYNSPLHF. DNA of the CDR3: TGTGCCAGCAGTCCTACTCGTGCGAGCGGGTATAATTCACCCCTCCACTTT.

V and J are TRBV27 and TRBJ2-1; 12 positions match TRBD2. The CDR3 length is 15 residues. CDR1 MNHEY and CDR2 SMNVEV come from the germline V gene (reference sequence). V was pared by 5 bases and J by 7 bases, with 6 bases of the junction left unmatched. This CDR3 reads CASSLTGTSGNEQFF. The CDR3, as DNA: TGTGCCAGCAGTCTCACCGGGACTAGCGGGAATGAGCAGTTCTTC.

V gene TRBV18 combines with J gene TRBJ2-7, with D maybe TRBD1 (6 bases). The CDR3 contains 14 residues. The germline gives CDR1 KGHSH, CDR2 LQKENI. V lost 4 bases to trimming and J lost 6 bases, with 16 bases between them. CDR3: CASSLTATGSEQYF. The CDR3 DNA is TGTGCCAGCTCACTTACTGCGACAGGTTCCGAGCAGTACTTC.

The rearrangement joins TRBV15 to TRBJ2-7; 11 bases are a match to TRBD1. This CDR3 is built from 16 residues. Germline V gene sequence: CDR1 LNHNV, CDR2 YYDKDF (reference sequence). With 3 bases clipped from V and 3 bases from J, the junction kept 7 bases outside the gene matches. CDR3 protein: CATSREGTGGGYEQYF. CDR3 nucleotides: TGTGCCACCAGCAGGGAAGGGACAGGGGGAGGCTACGAGCAGTACTTC.

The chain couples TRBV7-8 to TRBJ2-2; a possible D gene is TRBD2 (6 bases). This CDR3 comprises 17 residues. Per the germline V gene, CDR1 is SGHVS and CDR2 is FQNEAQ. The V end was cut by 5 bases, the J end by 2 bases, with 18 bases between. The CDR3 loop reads CASSLDVGRKNTGELFF. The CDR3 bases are TGTGCCAGCAGCCTGGACGTCGGGAGAAAAAACACCGGGGAGCTGTTTTTT. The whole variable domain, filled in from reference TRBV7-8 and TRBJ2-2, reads GAGVSQSPRYKVAKRGQDVALRCDPISGHVSLFWYQQALGQGPEFLTYFQNEAQLDKSGLPSDRFFAERPEGSVSTLKIQRTQQEDSAVYLCASSLDVGRKNTGELFFGEGSRLTVL.

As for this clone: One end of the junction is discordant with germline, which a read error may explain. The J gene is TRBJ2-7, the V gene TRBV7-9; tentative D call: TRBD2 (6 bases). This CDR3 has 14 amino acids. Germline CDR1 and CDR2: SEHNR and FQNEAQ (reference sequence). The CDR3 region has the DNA TGTTCCAGCAGCTTAGGCGGGGTATCCTACGAGCAGTACTTC. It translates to CSSSLGGVSYEQYF. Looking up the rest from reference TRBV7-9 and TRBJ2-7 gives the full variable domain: DTGVSQNPRHKITKRGQNVTFRCDPISEHNRLYWYRQTLGQGPEFLTYFQNEAQLEKSRLLSDRFSAERPKGSFSTLEIQRTEQGDSAMYLCSSSLGGVSYEQYFGPGTRLTVT.

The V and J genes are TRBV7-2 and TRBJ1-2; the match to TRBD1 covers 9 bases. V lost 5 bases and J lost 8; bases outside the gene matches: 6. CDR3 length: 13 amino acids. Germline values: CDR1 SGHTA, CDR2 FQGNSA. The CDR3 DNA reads TGTGCCAGCAGCCCAAGACAGGGGGGAGGCTACACCTTC. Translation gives CASSPRQGGGYTF.

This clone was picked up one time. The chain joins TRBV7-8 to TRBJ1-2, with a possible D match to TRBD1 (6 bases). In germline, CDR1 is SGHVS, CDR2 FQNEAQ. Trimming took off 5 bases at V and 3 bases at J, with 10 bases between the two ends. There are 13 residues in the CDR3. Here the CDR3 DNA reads TGTGCCAGCAGCGCCCCAGGGGACTATGGCTACACCTTC. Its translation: CASSAPGDYGYTF.

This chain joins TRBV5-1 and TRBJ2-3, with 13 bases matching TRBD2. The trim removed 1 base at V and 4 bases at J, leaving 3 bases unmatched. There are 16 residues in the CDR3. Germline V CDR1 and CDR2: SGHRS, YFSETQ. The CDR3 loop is CASSLSTSGRADTQYF. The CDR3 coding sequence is TGCGCCAGCAGCTTGTCCACTAGCGGGAGGGCAGATACGCAGTATTTT.